This T cell receptor beta chain comes out of a study of shared clonotypes between healthy human individuals. Naive CD8 cells comprised CD45RO-negative, CCR7-positively selected cells, excluding terminally differentiated effector memory CD45RA+ cells. Whole-study results and caveats: The four-donor shared clonotypes exceeded non-shared clonotypes in generation probability, with non-shared ones scoring lower.

With respect to this clone: Its antigen is unknown.

Original methodology: ImmunoSEQ supplied junction-only sequences lacking quality scores, so filtering was different. Method: immunoSEQ multiplex PCR; TCRdb's copy keeps in-frame clones and lacks some. V and J calls and clone size are given by that table; D and trimming were obtained from the DNA. The sample records roughly 1,800,000 clones, approximately 94% being singletons. The ends lost 4 bases at V and 4 bases at J; junction bases unmatched: 14. This CDR3 has 16 residues. Germline V gene sequence: CDR1 SGHRS, CDR2 YFSETQ. The receptor was isolated from a man between 18 and 29 years old in good health. The chain is built from TRBV5-1 and TRBJ2-7, with 7 bases aligning to TRBD2. The sample consisted of naive CD8+ T cells sorted from blood. CDR3 sequence (DNA): TGCGCCAGCAGCCCGAGCGGGAACTCAGCAATTTACGAGCAGTACTTC. Its protein is CASSPSGNSAIYEQYF.